Below are 26 T cell receptor delta chains sequenced from a single sample in a study of gamma-delta T cells after stem cell transplantation. TCRdb repeated clone calling on the RT-PCR reads with CATT. The profile shows about 7,800 delta-chain clones, approximately 14% of them singletons. Source material: gamma-delta T cells. All receptors come from a human donor. It is not recorded whose cells these are; they may come from a transplant donor.

As concerns this clone: This likely traces to a read error, being one base from a far larger clone. The chain carries TRDV2 and TRDJ1; D possibly corresponds to TRDD3 (6 bases). This CDR3 comprises 17 residues. CDR1 and CDR2 from the germline V gene are GEAIGNYY and EKD. Trimming took off 0 bases at V and 2 bases at J, with 18 bases between the two ends. The CDR3 sequence: CACDTEMGGAWTDKLIF. The CDR3 coding sequence is TGTGCCTGTGACACCGAGATGGGGGGTGCGTGGACCGATAAACTCATCTTT.

Sample share makes this clone medium-sized. Other DNA sequences within the sample encode an identical CDR3. This chain links TRDV2 with TRDJ3, with 9 bases aligning to TRDD3. The CDR3 is 20 amino acids. J lost 0 bases, V lost 0 bases, and 8 bases had no gene match. Germline CDR1 GEAIGNYY, CDR2 EKD. CDR3 amino acids: CACDTVLGEPSSWDTRQMFF. In nucleotides, the CDR3 is TGTGCCTGTGACACCGTACTGGGGGAGCCGAGCTCCTGGGACACCCGACAGATGTTTTTC.

This clone has just a few counts. Mismatch with germline at one junction end may stem from a read error. The chain links TRDV1 to TRDJ1, with TRDD3 matching over 11 bases. The CDR3 contains 18 residues. Germline-derived CDR1 and CDR2 are TSWWSYY and QGS. The CDR3 bases are TGTGCTCTTGGGTTTTGTATGTGGGGGATACGGAACACCGATAAACCCATCTTT. It yields the protein CALGFCMWGIRNTDKPIF.

About this clone: This likely stems from a read error, as it lies one base from a far larger clone. This chain connects TRDV2 to TRDJ2; 12 nucleotides match TRDD3. CDR3 length equals 14 residues. Losses at the gene ends were 2 bases for V and 9 bases for J; bases not matched to a gene: 3. The germline V gene encodes CDR1 GEAIGNYY and CDR2 EKD. CDR3 nucleotides: TGTGCCTGTGACATACTGGGGGATACAACACAACTCTTCTTT. Amino acid sequence: CACDILGDTTQLFF.

This clone is medium-sized by share. This sample also contains other DNA sequences that code for the same CDR3. The rearrangement links TRDV2 to TRDJ3; D gene uncertain. The germline CDR1 and CDR2 sequences are GEAIGNYY and EKD. This CDR3 comprises 15 residues. Trimming took off 0 bases at V and 9 bases at J, with 11 bases between the two ends. CDR3 bases: TGTGCCTGTGACACCGGACCCTTTATCACCCGACAGATGTTTTTC. Translating gives CACDTGPFITRQMFF.

The CDR3 sequence: CALGEPTTFPIYLNTDKLIF. DNA for the CDR3: TGTGCTCTTGGGGAACCGACCACCTTCCCCATATACCTTAACACCGATAAACTCATCTTT. The chain is built from TRDV1 and TRDJ1, with TRDD2 as a possible D gene (6 bases). Germline V lookup: CDR1 TSWWSYY, CDR2 QGS. Trimming left V 1 base short and J 0 bases short, with 24 bases between. The CDR3 has 20 amino acids.

By frequency in the sample, this clone is medium-sized. In DNA form, the CDR3 reads TGTGCTCTTGGGGCACGCACTGGGATGGAGATACGCCCGGGGGTTTTTGATAAACTCATCTTT. Protein sequence: CALGARTGMEIRPGVFDKLIF. The chain combines TRDV1 with TRDJ1, with a tentative D call TRDD3 (6 bases). The V gene's germline CDR1 is TSWWSYY and CDR2 QGS. The CDR3 loop spans 21 amino acids. With 4 bases removed from V and 5 bases from J, the gap between germline ends came to 35 bases.

This clone is deemed medium-sized (0.01 to 0.1%). The chain uses TRDV2 and TRDJ3; TRDD3 aligns across 10 bases. The CDR3 contains 19 residues. The germline V gene encodes CDR1 GEAIGNYY and CDR2 EKD. V was clipped by 0 bases and J by 0 bases; unmatched bases: 4. CDR3 protein: CACDTYWGMDSWDTRQMFF. CDR3 coding DNA: TGTGCCTGTGACACCTACTGGGGGATGGACTCCTGGGACACCCGACAGATGTTTTTC.

CDR3 sequence (DNA): TGTGCCTGTGACACCGCCGTAATGGGGGATACAAACTGCGACACCCGACAGATGTTTTTC. Amino acid sequence: CACDTAVMGDTNCDTRQMFF. The rearrangement links TRDV2 to TRDJ3; 10 bases are shared with TRDD3. CDR3 length: 20 amino acids. Trimming cost V 0 bases and J 7 bases; bases outside gene matches: 14. Germline V CDR1 and CDR2: GEAIGNYY, EKD.

Only a few counts were recorded for this clone. The gene calls are TRDV1 and TRDJ1; D may be TRDD2 or TRDD3 (6 bases each). This CDR3 spans 17 amino acids. Germline CDR1 reads TSWWSYY; CDR2 reads QGS. Trimming shortened V by 4 bases and J by 0 bases, and 18 bases separated the two germline ends. DNA for the CDR3: TGTGCTCTTGGGGGCTTCCTGGGGCTGTTTTACACCGATAAACTCATCTTT. Translation gives CALGGFLGLFYTDKLIF.

By proportion, this clone is medium-sized. The chain recombines TRDV2 with TRDJ3; 12 bases are shared with TRDD3. Germline values: CDR1 GEAIGNYY, CDR2 EKD. The CDR3 is 19 amino acids. Unmatched junction bases numbered 6, after V lost 1 base and J lost 3 bases. CDR3 nucleotide sequence: TGTGCCTGTGACACAGCTGGGGGATACGCTAACTGGGACACCCGACAGATGTTTTTC. The encoded protein is CACDTAGGYANWDTRQMFF.

The V call is TRDV2, the J call TRDJ1; 10 nucleotides line up with TRDD3. The CDR3 runs to 17 residues. The germline V gene encodes CDR1 GEAIGNYY and CDR2 EKD. The trim removed 0 bases at V and 0 bases at J, leaving 6 bases unmatched. The CDR3 sequence: CACDTVLGDEDTDKLIF. The DNA for the CDR3 is TGTGCCTGTGACACCGTACTGGGGGATGAGGACACCGATAAACTCATCTTT.

This clone was counted a few times. This chain joins TRDV1 and TRDJ1; 9 nucleotides line up with TRDD3. Germline V gene lookup returns CDR1 TSWWSYY and CDR2 QGS. V was clipped by 0 bases and J by 2 bases; unmatched bases: 19. The CDR3 totals 21 residues. This CDR3 reads CALGELGPTPWGITGTDKLIF. CDR3 DNA sequence: TGTGCTCTTGGGGAACTGGGGCCTACACCGTGGGGGATAACGGGTACCGATAAACTCATCTTT.

The chain has TRDV2 and TRDJ1, with 12 bases fitting TRDD3. Germline CDR1 GEAIGNYY, CDR2 EKD. The V segment lost 0 bases and the J segment 4 bases; nucleotides outside the gene matches: 8. The CDR3 length is 17 residues. This CDR3 is CACDTGAGGYAYDKLIF. CDR3 bases: TGTGCCTGTGACACCGGGGCTGGGGGATACGCCTACGATAAACTCATCTTT.

This clone is medium-sized by share. The chain has TRDV1 and TRDJ1; TRDD3 matches 7 bases. CDR1 and CDR2 (germline): TSWWSYY, QGS. The CDR3 sequence is 17 residues long. With V trimmed by 0 bases and J by 7 bases, 14 bases remained unmatched. CDR3 region: CALGELHYPGDRVKLIF. The CDR3 region has the DNA TGTGCTCTTGGGGAACTCCACTACCCTGGGGATAGGGTTAAACTCATCTTT.

To note about this clone: This may arise from a read error, as a much more abundant clone is one base away. CDR3 region: CACDNGWGIRPWDTRQMFF. The CDR3, as DNA: TGTGCCTGTGACAACGGGTGGGGGATACGCCCCTGGGACACCCGACAGATGTTTTTC. V and J are TRDV2 and TRDJ3; TRDD3 aligns across 11 bases. This CDR3 has 19 residues. J was trimmed by 2 bases and V by 2 bases; bases with no gene match: 7. Germline-derived CDR1 and CDR2 are GEAIGNYY and EKD.

This clone was recorded only once. This could be a read error, since a much larger clone is one nucleotide away. Other DNA sequences in the same sample also yield this CDR3. This sequence joins TRDV1 and TRDJ2; D is possibly TRDD2 or TRDD3 (6 bases each). The CDR3 loop spans 19 amino acids. Germline V gene sequence: CDR1 TSWWSYY, CDR2 QGS. Trimming pared 4 bases from V and 4 bases from J, leaving 25 bases between. The CDR3 nucleotides are TGTGCTCTTGGGGTTCTTCCTGAACTGGGAGATACGGGGACAGCACAACTCTTCTTT. It yields the protein CALGVLPELGDTGTAQLFF.

The genes are TRDV1 and TRDJ3; TRDD2 agrees at 8 bases. The J segment lost 0 bases and the V segment lost 4 bases, leaving 14 bases of the junction unmatched. CDR1 TSWWSYY and CDR2 QGS come from the germline V gene. This CDR3 region has 21 residues. In nucleotides, the CDR3 is TGTGCTCTTGGGGCACGAGGCCTTCCTAGGGTTAGCTCCTGGGACACCCGACAGATGTTTTTC. Protein: CALGARGLPRVSSWDTRQMFF.

A word on this clone: A much larger clone differs from this one at a single base, so this may be a read error. The chain carries TRDV2 and TRDJ3, with 8 positions matching TRDD3. The CDR3 is 18 amino acids. After removal of 3 bases from V and 2 bases from J, the junction contained 8 bases not matched to a gene. CDR1 is GEAIGNYY, CDR2 EKD, per germline. CDR3 amino acids: CACDALGDRTWDTRQMFF. The DNA of the CDR3 is TGTGCCTGTGACGCCCTGGGGGACCGCACCTGGGACACCCGACAGATGTTTTTC.

This clone has a handful of counts. A much larger clone differs from this one at a single base, so this may be a read error. The chain joins TRDV2 to TRDJ3; 10 bases align to TRDD3. CDR1 and CDR2 from the germline V gene are GEAIGNYY and EKD. The CDR3 is 18 residues long. Trimming removed 3 bases from V and 2 bases from J; junction bases left unmatched: 6. This CDR3 reads CACDVLGDAPWDTRQMFF. The CDR3 DNA sequence: TGTGCCTGTGACGTACTGGGGGATGCCCCCTGGGACACCCGACAGATGTTTTTC.

This clone counts as medium-sized (0.01 to 0.1%). The V gene is TRDV1, the J gene TRDJ2; 10 nucleotides line up with TRDD3. V shed 1 base, J shed 4 bases, and the junction held 12 bases outside the gene matches. CDR1 is TSWWSYY and CDR2 is QGS in the germline V gene. This CDR3 comprises 19 residues. The CDR3 sequence is CALGERLGWGILSTAQLFF. The DNA of the CDR3 is TGTGCTCTTGGGGAACGCCTAGGGTGGGGGATACTTTCGACAGCACAACTCTTCTTT.

As for this clone: A much bigger clone sits one base away, suggesting this may be a read error. V is TRDV2 and J is TRDJ1, with TRDD3 matching 8 bases. The CDR3 loop spans 19 amino acids. The ends lost 3 bases at V and 0 bases at J; junction bases unmatched: 17. In germline, CDR1 is GEAIGNYY, CDR2 EKD. The chain's CDR3 is CACDAVRLGVTPYTDKLIF. The CDR3 nucleotides read TGTGCCTGTGACGCCGTAAGACTGGGGGTCACTCCGTACACCGATAAACTCATCTTT.

The chain couples TRDV1 to TRDJ2; D not certain. Germline V gene lookup returns CDR1 TSWWSYY and CDR2 QGS. CDR3 size: 17 residues. Between the trimmed V and J ends, which lost 0 bases and 6 bases, there was a span of 17 bases. The CDR3 nucleotides are TGTGCTCTTGGGGAACTAGTATTCCACCCGGAGCCAGCACAACTCTTCTTT. It translates to CALGELVFHPEPAQLFF.

This clone showed up just a few times. With a much larger clone just one base away, this may be a read error. The chain recombines TRDV2 with TRDJ3; 13 bases agree with TRDD3. The CDR3 consists of 22 residues. V lost 3 bases and J lost 0; bases outside the gene matches: 13. Germline V gene sequence: CDR1 GEAIGNYY, CDR2 EKD. The CDR3 nucleotides read TGTGCCTGTGACTCCCCATTATACTGGGGGATACGCAACTCCTGGGACACCCGACAGATGTTTTTC. Translation gives CACDSPLYWGIRNSWDTRQMFF.

Details on this clone: A far larger clone is one nucleotide away, so this likely arose from a read error. The J gene is TRDJ1, the V gene TRDV2, with 10 bases aligning to TRDD3. Germline CDR1 is GEAIGNYY and CDR2 is EKD. The CDR3 has 13 residues. The chain's CDR3 is CARDTGGSDKLIF. Written as DNA, the CDR3 is TGTGCCCGTGACACTGGGGGATCCGATAAACTCATCTTT.

The rearrangement links TRDV3 to TRDJ1; possibly TRDD3 for D (5 bases). Looked up from germline, CDR1 is TVYSNPD and CDR2 is GDNSRS (reference sequence). V was shortened by 4 bases and J by 0 bases, with 24 bases between the two germline ends. The length of the CDR3 is 17 residues. The DNA for the CDR3 is TGTGCCTATCCCTTGGCGGGGGGTACGCCGTACACCGATAAACTCATCTTT. Protein product: CAYPLAGGTPYTDKLIF.